What follows is one T cell receptor beta chain and its context. Its antigen is not yet known. Base qualities are not at hand, and no much larger clone is one base apart. This specimen belongs to a study of blood T cell repertoires in COVID-19 (dated by TCRdb to about 2020). Regarding the research as a whole: Samples from collaborators originated in the United States, Italy and Spain and spanned both the acute and convalescent phases of COVID-19. A freely available public database, intended as a resource for researchers studying the immune response to SARS-CoV-2, is where the repertoires were released. Where available, HLA class I and class II types were taken from metadata supplied by the sample provider and were not determined by assay-based typing. The prospective study material was composed of cDNA or gDNA derived from T cells, B-cell-depleted T cells, or PBMCs. The sample metadata nearly always contained a de-identified subject ID, COVID-19 status, age in years and sex. The samples were drawn from two sources: the first 160 participants of the ongoing ImmuneRACE study, and 1,254 subjects contributed by 6 global collaborators. The dataset comprised deeply sampled blood TCRbeta repertoires from subjects exposed to, actively infected with, or recovered from COVID-19.

CDR1 and CDR2 are read off the germline V gene as SGHTA and FQGNSA. CDR3 length: 16 amino acids, cysteine to phenylalanine. The kept DNA is CDR3 alone, 48 bases in frame from the first base. Trimmed from V: 6 bases; trimmed from J: 9 bases; junction bases lacking a gene match: 15. TCRbeta CDR3 regions were amplified from genomic DNA using the immunoSEQ Assay, a bias-controlled multiplex PCR. In the paper's pipeline: Nucleated cell counts per sample were estimated from amplification of reference gene primers within the assay. To quantify the absolute abundance of each unique TCRbeta CDR3 rearrangement, sequence reads were collapsed and filtered. Productive Simpson clonality was computed per sample as the square root of Simpson's diversity index over productive rearrangements. Drawn from immuneACCESS, this table holds only the in-frame rearrangements with V and J called that TCRdb kept. Clones are partly lost; checked studies trace under half to an unresolved V gene and leave the rest unexplained. For V, J and clone size, that table is used; D and trimming come from the DNA. The table for this sample lists 9,500 to 15,000 clones; about nine tenths of them were counted only once. Roughly 15% of the sample belongs to the ten largest clones.

Beyond this particular receptor, the publication reports: Clinical and demographic metadata were provided uncurated, with the amount varying by source and participant.

Whole blood was collected in K2EDTA tubes by collaborating institutions according to the institutions' own protocols. Collaborator samples were shipped for TCRbeta analysis as frozen whole blood, isolated PBMCs, or DNA extracted from either sample type. This receptor chain uses TRBV7-2 and TRBJ2-1, and TRBD2 aligns with 9 junction nucleotides. Sample: peripheral blood. The clonotype was recovered from a man between 65 and 80 years old with active COVID-19. The CDR3 reads as follows: CASSFLPRGGVSEQFF. The DNA sequence reads TGTGCCAGCAGTTTCCTCCCCCGCGGGGGGGTCAGTGAGCAGTTCTTC. When the CDR3 is completed using the reference TRBV7-2 and TRBJ2-1 genes on either side, the full variable domain is GAGVSQSPSNKVTEKGKDVELRCDPISGHTALYWYRQSLGQGLEFLIYFQGNSAPDKSGLPSDRFSAERTGGSVSTLTIQRTQQEDSAVYLCASSFLPRGGVSEQFFGPGTRLTVL.